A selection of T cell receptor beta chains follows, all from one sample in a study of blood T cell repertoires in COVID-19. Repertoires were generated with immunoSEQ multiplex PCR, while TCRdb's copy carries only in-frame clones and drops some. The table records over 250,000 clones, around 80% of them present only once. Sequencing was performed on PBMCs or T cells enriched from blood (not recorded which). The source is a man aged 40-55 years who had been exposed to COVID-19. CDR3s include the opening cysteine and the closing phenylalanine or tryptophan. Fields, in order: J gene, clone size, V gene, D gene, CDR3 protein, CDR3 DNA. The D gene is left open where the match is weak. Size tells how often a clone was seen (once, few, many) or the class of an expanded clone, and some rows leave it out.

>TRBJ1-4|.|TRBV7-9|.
CASSFGVARGGNEKLFF
TGTGCCAGCAGCTTCGGGGTGGCAAGGGGGGGTAATGAAAAACTGTTTTTT
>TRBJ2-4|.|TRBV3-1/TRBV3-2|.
CASSRGVAKNIQYF
TGTGCCAGCAGCCGGGGGGTAGCCAAAAACATTCAGTACTTC
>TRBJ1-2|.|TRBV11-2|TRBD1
CASSRTGKNYGYTF
TGTGCCAGCAGCCGGACAGGGAAGAACTATGGCTACACCTTC
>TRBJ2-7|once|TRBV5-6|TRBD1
CASSLPGTGGNEQYF
TGTGCCAGCAGCCTCCCGGGGACAGGGGGTAACGAGCAGTACTTC
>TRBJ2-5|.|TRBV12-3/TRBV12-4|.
CASSLDGETQYF
TGTGCCAGCAGTTTAGACGGAGAGACCCAGTACTTC
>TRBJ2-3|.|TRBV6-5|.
CASNPPADTQYF
TGTGCCAGCAATCCTCCGGCAGATACGCAGTATTTT
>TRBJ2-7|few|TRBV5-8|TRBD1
CASSLAGTGGSYEQYF
TGTGCCAGCAGCTTGGCCGGGACAGGGGGCTCCTACGAGCAGTACTTC
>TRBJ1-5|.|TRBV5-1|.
CASSLTGPQPQHF
TGCGCCAGCAGCTTGACAGGGCCTCAGCCCCAGCATTTT
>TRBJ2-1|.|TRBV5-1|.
CASSLRAGTGLGEQFF
TGCGCCAGCAGCTTGCGGGCGGGGACCGGTCTAGGTGAGCAGTTCTTC
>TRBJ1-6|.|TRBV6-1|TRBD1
CASSVVGQGKNSPLHF
TGTGCCAGCAGTGTAGTGGGACAGGGAAAAAATTCACCCCTCCACTTT
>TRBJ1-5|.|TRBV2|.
CASSGGGSFNQPQHF
TGTGCCAGCAGTGGGGGGGGCAGTTTCAATCAGCCCCAGCATTTT
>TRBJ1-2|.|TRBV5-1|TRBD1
CASSSRWTGAQAYGYTF
TGCGCCAGCAGCTCCCGATGGACAGGGGCTCAGGCCTATGGCTACACCTTC
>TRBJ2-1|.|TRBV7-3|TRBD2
CASSGGAGGVYNEQFF
TGTGCCAGCAGCGGGGGAGCGGGAGGTGTCTACAATGAGCAGTTCTTC
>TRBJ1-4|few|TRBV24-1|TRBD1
CATSDPSRDRGFEKLFF
TGTGCCACCAGTGATCCCTCCCGGGACAGGGGGTTTGAAAAACTGTTTTTT
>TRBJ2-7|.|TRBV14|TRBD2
CASRPSGGNGEQYF
TGTGCCAGCAGACCGTCCGGGGGGAACGGCGAGCAGTACTTC
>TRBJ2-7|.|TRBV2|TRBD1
CARSGTATYEQYF
TGTGCCAGATCCGGGACAGCTACCTACGAGCAGTACTTC
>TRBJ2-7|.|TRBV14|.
CATAGGPAYEQYF
TGTGCCACCGCGGGCGGACCCGCCTACGAGCAGTACTTC
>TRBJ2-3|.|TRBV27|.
CASRVLAGNTDTQYF
TGTGCCAGCAGGGTACTGGCGGGGAACACAGATACGCAGTATTTT